A single sample gave rise to the 10 T cell receptor beta chains below, sequenced in a study of T cell repertoires in cytomegalovirus infection. These receptors' targets are unknown. One entry per CDR3 protein results from TCRdb running MiXCR on the reads. This repertoire shows 230,000 or so distinct CDR3 sequences, 38% found once; its top ten account for approximately 60%. The sample was CD8+ T cells from cultured PBMCs, taken from culture after CMV antigen stimulation. These receptors were taken from a human donor in good health (CMV status not recorded). Some clones in this sample may be carry-over from other donors' samples.

This clonotype was seen more than once but under ten times. The rearrangement uses TRBV20-1 and TRBJ2-5; 8 bases align to TRBD2. The CDR3 spans 16 residues. V lost 5 bases to trimming and J lost 0 bases; unmatched junction nucleotides: 11. Germline CDR1 DFQATT, CDR2 SNEGSKA (reference sequence). The CDR3 loop reads CSAGELIAGNQETQYF. CDR3 nucleotide sequence: TGCAGTGCTGGCGAGTTAATAGCGGGGAACCAAGAGACCCAGTACTTC.

This chain uses TRBV28 with TRBJ2-1; 10 positions match TRBD2. J lost 5 bases, V lost 2 bases, and 6 bases had no gene match. The CDR3 totals 16 residues. Germline V gives CDR1 MDHEN, CDR2 SYDVKM. CDR3 amino acids: CASSLVGTSDDNEQFF. For the CDR3, the DNA is TGTGCCAGCAGTTTAGTGGGGACTAGCGATGACAATGAGCAGTTCTTC.

This clonotype has a handful of counts. The J gene is TRBJ1-5, the V gene TRBV6-5; D perhaps matches TRBD1 (6 bases). V lost 6 bases and J 7 bases, leaving 10 bases between the germline ends. CDR1 MNHEY and CDR2 SVGAGI come from the germline V gene. The CDR3 runs to 12 residues. The CDR3 DNA reads as TGTGCCAGCAGGACCGGGGGCCAGCCCCAGCATTTT. Protein: CASRTGGQPQHF.

V usage is TRBV28 and J usage is TRBJ1-1; D perhaps matches TRBD1 (5 bases). CDR1 is MDHEN and CDR2 is SYDVKM in the germline V gene. This CDR3 is built from 13 residues. V lost 9 bases, J lost 2 bases, and 13 bases lay in between. The CDR3 region has the DNA TGTGCCAGTAGGGGACCGTTTAACACTGAAGCTTTCTTT. The encoded protein is CASRGPFNTEAFF.

The table lists this clonotype with a few counts. The chain combines TRBV11-2 with TRBJ2-1; D possibly corresponds to TRBD2 (5 bases). The CDR3 runs to 12 residues. V gave up 5 bases and J gave up 7 bases, with 9 bases separating them. Per germline, CDR1 SGHAT and CDR2 FQNNGV. DNA for the CDR3: TGTGCCAGCAGCATTCCGGGGAATGAGCAGTTCTTC. This codes for CASSIPGNEQFF.

The gene calls are TRBV7-3 and TRBJ2-2; D unclear. Germline CDR1 reads SGHTA; CDR2 reads FQGTGA. Trimming removed 4 bases from V and 6 bases from J, with 6 bases in between. CDR3 length: 12 residues. The CDR3: CASSSIPGELFF. CDR3 bases: TGTGCCAGCAGCTCAATCCCCGGGGAGCTGTTTTTT.

The chain combines TRBV6-2 or TRBV6-3 with TRBJ2-7; D gene unclear. Between the trimmed V and J ends, which lost 6 bases and 7 bases, there was a span of 19 bases. The germline gives CDR1 MNHEY, CDR2 SVGEGT. The CDR3 has 14 residues. In DNA form, the CDR3 reads TGTGCCAGCAGCGGACCAAGACCTACTACGGAGCAGTACTTC. Translating it yields CASSGPRPTTEQYF.

This clonotype came up a few times. The chain recombines TRBV7-6 with TRBJ2-1; 10 bases are shared with TRBD2. The CDR3 loop spans 16 amino acids. V lost 0 bases to trimming and J lost 8 bases; unmatched junction nucleotides: 7. CDR1 is SGHVS and CDR2 is FNYEAQ in the germline V gene. The CDR3 DNA is TGTGCCAGCAGCTTAGCGCCGGCTAGCGGGGGTTATGAGCAGTTCTTC. Protein: CASSLAPASGGYEQFF.

The V and J genes are TRBV12-3 or TRBV12-4 and TRBJ2-5; 9 nucleotides match TRBD2. This CDR3 has 16 amino acids. V gave up 0 bases and J gave up 0 bases; unmatched junction bases: 2. CDR3 region: CASSLASGRYQETQYF. The CDR3 nucleotides are TGTGCCAGCAGTTTAGCTAGCGGGAGATACCAAGAGACCCAGTACTTC.

There are many counts of this clonotype. This chain links TRBV6-1 with TRBJ1-5, with a weak D call TRBD1 (5 bases). This CDR3 is 19 amino acids long. V gave up 2 bases and J gave up 2 bases, with 22 bases separating them. CDR1 and CDR2 from the germline V gene are MNHNS and SASEGT. CDR3 nucleotides: TGTGCCAGCAGTGAAAGAGACAATCTAGGGGATTATGGCAATCAGCCCCAGCATTTT. It specifies CASSERDNLGDYGNQPQHF.